Below, 11 T cell receptor beta chains from the same sample are listed, as sequenced in a study of OX40 agonist ivuxolimab in advanced cancers. Measured with immunoSEQ multiplex PCR; TCRdb has only the in-frame clones, and not every one. The sample holds more than 60,000 clones, 85% to 90% seen once. Material: CD4+ or CD8+ T cells sorted from blood, obtained in a trial of the OX40 agonist ivuxolimab. The receptors come from an adult with an advanced solid tumor such as melanoma, head and neck, liver or kidney cancer.

Points on this clone: Other DNA variants within this sample encode the same CDR3. The chain is built from TRBV5-6 and TRBJ2-3; 8 nucleotides match TRBD1. The CDR3 covers 15 residues. CDR1 SGHDT and CDR2 YYEEEE come from the germline V gene. V gave up 4 bases and J gave up 7 bases; unmatched junction bases: 11. Here the CDR3 DNA reads TGTGCCAGCAGCCCTGGGACAGGAGATAGAAATACGCAGTATTTT. Its protein product is CASSPGTGDRNTQYF.

V and J are TRBV27 and TRBJ1-3, with TRBD1 matching 7 bases. The V gene end was trimmed by 4 bases and the J gene end by 2 bases; junction bases not matched to a gene: 2. Germline V gives CDR1 MNHEY, CDR2 SMNVEV (reference sequence). This CDR3 contains 14 residues. This chain's CDR3 is CASSSGGAGNTIYF. Here the CDR3 DNA reads TGTGCCAGCAGTTCAGGGGGGGCTGGAAACACCATATATTTT.

The chain carries TRBV7-9 and TRBJ1-2, with TRBD1 matching 8 bases. V dropped 1 base and J dropped 6; count of bases not matched to a gene: 1. Germline loops: CDR1 SEHNR, CDR2 FQNEAQ (reference sequence). This CDR3 has 13 amino acids. In nucleotides, the CDR3 is TGTGCCAGCAGCTTAGGGACAGGGAATGGCTACACCTTC. It is translated as CASSLGTGNGYTF.

V usage is TRBV7-9 and J usage is TRBJ1-2; a possible D gene is TRBD1 (6 bases). With 1 base removed from V and 4 bases from J, the gap between germline ends came to 13 bases. Germline V gene lookup returns CDR1 SEHNR and CDR2 FQNEAQ (reference sequence). CDR3 length: 15 amino acids. DNA for the CDR3: TGTGCCAGCAGCTTAGGGCAGGGGACCTTCTATGGCTACACCTTC. Residues: CASSLGQGTFYGYTF.

The chain employs TRBV6-6 and TRBJ1-4; 8 nucleotides agree with TRBD1. The germline CDR1 and CDR2 sequences are MNHNY and SVGAGI (reference sequence). CDR3 length: 14 residues. Trimming removed 8 bases from V and 8 bases from J; junction bases left unmatched: 10. The CDR3 nucleotides read TGTGCCAGCCGAGAGGACAGGGAACGGGAAAAACTGTTTTTT. It specifies CASREDREREKLFF.

This chain uses TRBV19 with TRBJ1-1; D may be TRBD1 (5 bases). The CDR3 covers 14 residues. Germline V gene sequence: CDR1 LNHDA, CDR2 SQIVND (reference sequence). V was shortened by 7 bases and J by 5 bases, with 17 bases between the two germline ends. As DNA, the CDR3 is TGTGCCAGTAACTTTGGGACTTTGAGGACTGAAGCTTTCTTT. This codes for CASNFGTLRTEAFF.

This sequence joins TRBV6-5 and TRBJ1-1; no definite D call. V lost 6 bases and J lost 1, with 9 bases in between. The CDR3 contains 13 residues. Germline CDR1 is MNHEY and CDR2 is SVGAGI. The CDR3 region has the DNA TGTGCCAGCAGCCCGAGGCAGAACACTGAAGCTTTCTTT. Encoded protein: CASSPRQNTEAFF.

The gene calls are TRBV5-8 and TRBJ1-4; TRBD1 aligns across 7 bases. The CDR3 length is 18 residues. Germline V gene data show CDR1 as SGHTS and CDR2 as YDEGEE. Trimming took 1 base from V and 1 from J; bases not matched to a gene: 10. CDR3 loop: CASSLKGLQGGTNEKLFF. CDR3 nucleotide sequence: TGTGCCAGCAGCTTGAAAGGTCTCCAGGGGGGAACTAATGAAAAACTGTTTTTT.

The V gene is TRBV5-4, the J gene TRBJ1-1; 10 bases line up with TRBD1. The trim removed 4 bases at V and 6 bases at J, leaving 12 bases unmatched. This CDR3 contains 16 residues. Germline assignment: CDR1 SGHNT and CDR2 YYREEE (reference sequence). CDR3 sequence reads: CASSLGGGQGLAEAFF. CDR3 DNA: TGTGCCAGCAGCCTAGGTGGGGGACAGGGGTTGGCTGAAGCTTTCTTT.

This clone was seen more than once but under ten times. The junction and the germline gene differ at one end; a read error may be behind it. Different DNA sequences within this sample yield the same CDR3. This chain uses TRBV5-1 with TRBJ1-4; a weak D match, TRBD1 (5 bases). Germline lookup yields CDR1 SGHRS and CDR2 YFSETQ. This CDR3 is 16 amino acids long. The CDR3 nucleotides read TGCGCCAGCACCTTGGGGTCGGCAGGGACTAATGAAAAACTGTTTTTT. Its translation: CASTLGSAGTNEKLFF.

This chain links TRBV27 with TRBJ2-7, with unresolved D. The V gene lost 6 bases and the J gene lost 4 bases, with 19 bases spanning the gap. CDR3 size: 15 residues. CDR1 MNHEY and CDR2 SMNVEV come from the germline V gene (reference sequence). The CDR3 here is CASSRAIGSEYEQYF. The CDR3 region has the DNA TGTGCCAGCAGCCGTGCGATAGGGTCAGAATACGAGCAGTACTTC.